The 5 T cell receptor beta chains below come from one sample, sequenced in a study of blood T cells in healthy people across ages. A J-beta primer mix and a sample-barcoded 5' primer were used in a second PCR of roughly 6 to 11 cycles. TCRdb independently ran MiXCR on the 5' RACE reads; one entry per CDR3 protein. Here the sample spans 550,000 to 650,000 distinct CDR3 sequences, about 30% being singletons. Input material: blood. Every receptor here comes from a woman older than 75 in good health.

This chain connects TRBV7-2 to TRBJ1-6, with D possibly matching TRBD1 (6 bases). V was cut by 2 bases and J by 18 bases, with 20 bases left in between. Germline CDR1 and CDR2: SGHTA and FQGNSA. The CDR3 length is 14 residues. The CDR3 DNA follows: TGTGCCAGCAGCTTACAGGGGACGCCTCTAACCCCCCACTTT. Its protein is CASSLQGTPLTPHF.

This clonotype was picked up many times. CDR3 region: CASSQNFLETQYF. As DNA, the CDR3 is TGCGCCAGCAGCCAGAATTTTTTAGAGACCCAGTACTTC. The chain couples TRBV4-1 to TRBJ2-5; D remains ambiguous. Germline values: CDR1 MGHRA, CDR2 YSYEKL. The V gene lost 3 bases and the J gene lost 4 bases, with 9 bases spanning the gap. This CDR3 has 13 amino acids.

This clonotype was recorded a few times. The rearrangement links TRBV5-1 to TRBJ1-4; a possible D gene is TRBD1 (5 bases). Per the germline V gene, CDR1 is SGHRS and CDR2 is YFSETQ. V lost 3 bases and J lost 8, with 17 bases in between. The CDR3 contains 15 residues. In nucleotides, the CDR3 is TGCGCCAGCAGCTGGTCGAAACCCGAGGGGGAAAAACTGTTTTTT. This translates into CASSWSKPEGEKLFF.

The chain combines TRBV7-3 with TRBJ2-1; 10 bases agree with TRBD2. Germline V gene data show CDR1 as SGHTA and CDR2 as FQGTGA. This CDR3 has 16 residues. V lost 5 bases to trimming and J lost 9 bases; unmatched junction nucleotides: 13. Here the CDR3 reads CASSPMTSGSPSEQFF. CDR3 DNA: TGTGCCAGCAGCCCCATGACTAGCGGGTCTCCTAGTGAGCAGTTCTTC.

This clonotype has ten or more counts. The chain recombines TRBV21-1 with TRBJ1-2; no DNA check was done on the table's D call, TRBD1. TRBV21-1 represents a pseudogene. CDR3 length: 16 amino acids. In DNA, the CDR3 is TGTGCCAGCAGCACGAGAGTCAAGGACACTTGCTATGGCTACACCTTC. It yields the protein CASSTRVKDTCYGYTF.